This T cell receptor beta chain is from a study of blood T cell repertoires in COVID-19. Study-level background: Material from acute and convalescent COVID-19 was sourced from the United States, Italy and Spain.

Self-reported history from a screening survey and questionnaire set each donor's cohort. Cohort 3 recovered donors had two negative PCRs, clearance, or symptom resolution. Profiling relied on immunoSEQ multiplex PCR, and the TCRdb table lists in-frame clones only, not all of them. The data hold hundreds of thousands of clones, with roughly 91% observed a single time. V shed 2 bases, J shed 4 bases, and the junction held 9 bases outside the gene matches. Germline V gene sequence: CDR1 SNHLY, CDR2 FYNNEI. The CDR3 length is 16 residues. The sequenced sample was PBMCs or T cells enriched from blood (not recorded which). The rearrangement links TRBV2 to TRBJ2-7, with 9 bases fitting TRBD2. The receptor's source is a woman aged 25-40 years who had recovered from COVID-19. The CDR3 coding sequence is TGTGCCAGCAGTGAATATGGGCGCGGGGGGGGTTACGAGCAGTACTTC. Amino acid sequence: CASSEYGRGGGYEQYF.